These T cell receptor beta chains were read from a single sample in a study of blood T cell repertoires in COVID-19. The table came from immunoSEQ multiplex PCR; TCRdb's copy has only in-frame clones and leaves some out. The sample shows more than 95,000 clones, roughly 90% of them seen only once. Sequenced: peripheral blood. The receptors were sampled from a man between 45 and 60 years old with acute or convalescent COVID-19. CDR3s include the opening cysteine and the closing phenylalanine or tryptophan. The D gene is left open where the match is weak. Rows give clone size only sometimes, using once, few, many, or a class for an expanded clone.

j_gene: TRBJ2-7
abundance: few
v_gene: TRBV29-1
d_gene: TRBD2
CDR3aa: CSVGFSGISHEQYF
CDR3nt: TGCAGCGTGGGTTTTAGCGGGATTTCCCACGAGCAGTACTTC

j_gene: TRBJ2-5
abundance: .
v_gene: TRBV5-1
d_gene: .
CDR3aa: CASSLLAPAETQYF
CDR3nt: TGCGCCAGCAGCTTGTTAGCGCCAGCTGAGACCCAGTACTTC

j_gene: TRBJ2-7
abundance: .
v_gene: TRBV7-2
d_gene: .
CDR3aa: CASSSRAPEGYEQYF
CDR3nt: TGTGCCAGCAGCTCCCGGGCCCCCGAGGGCTACGAGCAGTACTTC

j_gene: TRBJ2-3
abundance: .
v_gene: TRBV19
d_gene: TRBD2
CDR3aa: CASRRAGGDTQYF
CDR3nt: TGTGCCAGTAGGCGAGCGGGGGGAGATACGCAGTATTTT

j_gene: TRBJ2-7
abundance: .
v_gene: TRBV23-1
d_gene: .
CDR3aa: CASSQSRQLQRLQYF
CDR3nt: TGCGCCAGCAGTCAATCGCGGCAGCTCCAGAGGTTGCAGTACTTC

j_gene: TRBJ1-6
abundance: .
v_gene: TRBV11-2
d_gene: .
CDR3aa: CASSLVAGGSGSPLHF
CDR3nt: TGTGCCAGCAGCTTAGTAGCTGGGGGGAGTGGTTCACCCCTCCACTTT

j_gene: TRBJ1-1
abundance: .
v_gene: TRBV4-2
d_gene: .
CDR3aa: CASSPSRGDNTEAFF
CDR3nt: TGTGCCAGCAGCCCCTCCCGGGGAGACAACACTGAAGCTTTCTTT

j_gene: TRBJ2-2
abundance: .
v_gene: TRBV2
d_gene: .
CDR3aa: CASSSQGGTGELFF
CDR3nt: TGTGCCAGCAGCTCACAGGGTGGCACCGGGGAGCTGTTTTTT

j_gene: TRBJ1-1
abundance: .
v_gene: TRBV29-1
d_gene: .
CDR3aa: CSARPGTLNTEAFF
CDR3nt: TGCAGCGCCCGACCCGGGACACTGAACACTGAAGCTTTCTTT

j_gene: TRBJ1-5
abundance: .
v_gene: TRBV19
d_gene: TRBD1
CDR3aa: CASRLQGAGNQPQHF
CDR3nt: TGTGCCAGTAGACTTCAGGGGGCGGGAAATCAGCCCCAGCATTTT

j_gene: TRBJ2-7
abundance: .
v_gene: TRBV7-8
d_gene: .
CDR3aa: CASSLSRVSYEQYF
CDR3nt: TGTGCCAGCAGCTTAAGCAGGGTATCCTACGAGCAGTACTTC

j_gene: TRBJ2-3
abundance: .
v_gene: TRBV6-5
d_gene: TRBD2
CDR3aa: CASSSRDYEGQYF
CDR3nt: TGTGCCAGCAGCTCCCGGGACTATGAAGGGCAGTATTTT

j_gene: TRBJ1-2
abundance: few
v_gene: TRBV18
d_gene: .
CDR3aa: CASSPIIDKGYTF
CDR3nt: TGTGCCAGCTCACCAATCATCGACAAAGGCTACACCTTC

j_gene: TRBJ1-2
abundance: once
v_gene: TRBV6-1
d_gene: .
CDR3aa: CASSEAAGATYGYTF
CDR3nt: TGTGCCAGCAGTGAAGCCGCGGGGGCTACCTATGGCTACACCTTC

j_gene: TRBJ2-7
abundance: .
v_gene: TRBV11-3
d_gene: .
CDR3aa: CASSLIRGGEQYF
CDR3nt: TGTGCCAGCAGCTTAATAAGGGGGGGCGAGCAGTACTTC

j_gene: TRBJ1-6
abundance: .
v_gene: TRBV3-1/TRBV3-2
d_gene: .
CDR3aa: CASSQRTGNSPLHF
CDR3nt: TGTGCCAGCAGCCAGAGAACAGGGAATTCACCCCTCCACTTT

j_gene: TRBJ1-2
abundance: .
v_gene: TRBV9
d_gene: .
CDR3aa: CASSETLAPGSVGYTF
CDR3nt: TGTGCCAGCAGCGAGACCCTCGCACCAGGGTCGGTGGGCTACACCTTC